The T cell receptor (beta chain) under discussion was sequenced for a study of blood T cells in healthy people across ages. Whole-study findings and limits: With naive T cell percentage, TCR beta diversity showed a strong correlation. TCR beta diversity per million T cells fell roughly linearly with age.

The authors ran a second PCR of 7 to 11 cycles using a sample-barcoded 5' primer and a J-beta primer mix. MiXCR, applied by TCRdb to the 5' RACE reads, yields one record per CDR3 protein. The sample comprises about 1,800,000 distinct CDR3 sequences, over 25% of which are singletons, and roughly 8.2% rests with the top ten. The CDR3 is made up of 13 amino acids. In germline, CDR1 is DFQATT, CDR2 SNEGSKA (reference sequence). The V end was cut by 5 bases, the J end by 4 bases, with 12 bases between. Those donating, healthy Caucasian individuals from Russia, were aged about 6 to 100. Every donor gave about 9 milliliters of peripheral blood. A note on this clonotype: Its matching antigen is unknown.

The sequenced sample was blood. The chain joins TRBV20-1 to TRBJ2-1, with D perhaps matching TRBD2 (6 bases). The receptor's source is a woman under 40 in good health. CDR3 region: CSAFKGTYNEQFF. CDR3 nucleotide sequence: TGCAGTGCTTTTAAGGGGACTTACAATGAGCAGTTCTTC.